A single T cell receptor (beta chain) is shown here with its context. Its antigen specificity is not known. Base qualities are not recorded, but no much larger clone differs from it by a single base. In total, over 600 healthy bone marrow donors made up the cohort. Cohort members were all nominally healthy when sampled, although unrecorded immune exposures were likely present. The donor was CMV seronegative and was included in the group of 352 seronegative cohort members. Every donor gave a peripheral blood sample, and the peripheral blood mononuclear cells from that sample were used for TCR beta sequencing. Genomic DNA was extracted from the blood cell samples with the Qiagen DNeasy Blood Extraction Kit. This specimen comes from a study of cytomegalovirus exposure and HLA in healthy donors (dated by TCRdb to 2016 to 2017). Background for the entire study: In an earlier analysis of 587 of the donors, 276 Gb of sequence data and 117 million unique TCR beta sequences from about 190 million T cells were reported. Alongside the repertoire data, information on donor age, sex, ethnicity and CMV serostatus was compiled. An early release that covered about 600 HLA-typed donors contained around 330 gigabases of sequencing data and 65 million to 100 million unique TCR sequences. Among 300 to 500 genotyped donors of the cohort, an average of approximately 220,000 unique TCR beta nucleotide sequences was sequenced per donor, of which 15% to 20% were non-productive. Both class I and class II loci were covered by HLA typing, at four-digit resolution. Because of strong linkage in the cohort, roughly five DR-DQ haplotypes were treated as single units for association and clustering. In a later genetic analysis, genome-wide SNP genotypes for about 55% of the roughly 700 donors were used, and that subset was treated as a discovery cohort. To decide whether each TCR beta V gene segment behaved as functional or pseudogenic, an earlier analysis of over 500 of the donors relied on high-throughput TCR beta sequencing. The number of typed donors differed by locus: about 620-630 for A, B, C, DRB1 and DQB1; 500 to 550 for DQA1; some 590 for DPA1; and some 430 for DPB1. The later analysis used no new phenotypic data to find candidate immune exposures, relying instead on TCR beta sequences and their occurrence across donors. A separate validation cohort of about 110 different subjects was used in addition to the 666-subject first cohort. The study profiled the T cell repertoires of 500 to 800 subjects by immunosequencing and related them to cytomegalovirus serostatus. The genetic ancestry cluster associated with self-reported Caucasian donors included around four fifths of the roughly 380 genotyped donors. Every repertoire in the discovery cohort had been generated on one and the same sequencing platform. The study aimed to test whether cataloging public T cell receptors could reveal signatures of past pathogen exposure. To predict cytomegalovirus infection status, the study brought together high-throughput TCR immunosequencing, statistical association of individual TCRs with disease status, and machine learning. To study patterns of TCR occurrence, a later analysis re-analyzed previously published TCR beta repertoires from just over 650 donors and added high-resolution HLA genotyping. The full study reports these points: While some public TCRs were present in many individuals, most TCR sequences turned up only very rarely across donors. Correlated functional status among segregating V segments might be attributable to linkage disequilibrium, but an unknown experimental factor could not be ruled out. The classifier was reported to diagnose cytomegalovirus status with high specificity and sensitivity in both the original cohort and the validation cohort. This cohort had only TCR beta chains sequenced, and the lack of alpha or paired-chain data limited which features could be detected. Because counts were too low, roughly 16 rarely observed V segments, including chromosome 9 orphons, were left out of the earlier analysis of 587 of the donors. In a later analysis, most CMV-associated TCR beta chains were found to appear HLA-restricted, with HLA associations seemingly driven largely by CMV exposure. Specific HLA alleles were associated with about 17,000 TCR beta sequences at a false discovery rate of 0.05 in a later analysis. Some IMGT-functional V segments, including TRBV6-2 and TRBV6-3, could not be distinguished by the 87-base-pair reads and were therefore excluded. A later analysis reported that several top co-occurrence clusters appeared linked to parvovirus B19, influenza, CMV and Epstein-Barr virus. A group of highly shared sequence variants was considered likely to be a technical artifact of the sequencing pipeline. Compared with the roughly 700-donor mean, donors in an Asian-associated ancestry cluster had fewer N-insertions in productive TCRs, according to a later genetic analysis. Three of the identified cytomegalovirus-associated TCR beta chains were confirmed in vitro to be specific for cytomegalovirus antigens. A later analysis found that TCR association rates varied across HLA loci, with DRB1 alleles showing the most associated TCRs and HLA-C alleles the fewest. HLA typing was unavailable for some donors at each locus, so association tests used only the typed subset. Broadly in line with IMGT annotations, most TCR beta V segments showed up in productive rearrangements about 90% or about 30% of the time in an earlier analysis of a few hundred of the donors. Roughly uniform sequencing depth across donors was assumed in presence/absence analyses, although this assumption may not hold. A further reported finding was that TCR beta sequences accurately predicted the HLA-A and HLA-B alleles for most subjects in the first cohort. The authors suggested that the approach could potentially be generalized to other disease states and immunological phenotypes. CMV serostatus was the only immune exposure information available for the cohort. An association between a missense DCLRE1C variant and V-gene and J-gene trimming of TCR beta chains was found in a later genetic analysis and replicated in an independent cohort. In a later analysis, HLA-associated TCR beta chains showed more clonal expansion and lower generation probabilities than non-associated chains that were equally common. When HLA alleles, especially DR and DQ, strongly co-occurred, attributing TCR associations to individual alleles was difficult. The study gave a list of more than 150 TCR beta chains associated with cytomegalovirus.

Libraries were constructed by the immunoSEQ multiplex PCR assay. A mixture of 60 forward primers for TCR Vbeta segments and 13 reverse primers for TCR Jbeta segments was used in the multiplex PCR. Amplification of the CDR3 region of rearranged TCR beta genes was performed with a multiplex PCR assay on genomic DNA. The Illumina HiSeq System was used to sequence the amplified TCR beta libraries as 87-base-pair reads. As for the original processing: A later analysis counted some 74 million unique TCR beta chains across the 500 to 850 repertoires, and some 11 million of these chains were shared by at least two donors. A nearest-neighbor algorithm error-corrected the raw reads and collapsed the reads into unique sequences, merging closely related sequences to remove PCR and sequencing errors. V, D and J gene segments were assigned by aligning CDR3 sequences to IMGT reference sequences. For a sequence to be retained, at least a six-nucleotide match to both a V gene segment and a J gene segment was required. A rearrangement was called productive if the CDR3 had no stop codons and remained in frame with V and J, and every other rearrangement was called non-productive. Following IMGT convention, CDR3 was defined as the stretch from the second conserved V-encoded cysteine to the conserved J-encoded phenylalanine. Sequences without an unambiguous match to a single V gene segment were excluded from the earlier analysis of a few hundred of the donors. An earlier analysis of 587 of the donors called V segments functional above 56.7% productive rearrangements and segregating when the between-donor standard deviation exceeded 5%. To diagnose cytomegalovirus status from the catalog of TCR beta chain sequences, a statistical classification framework was built. A later analysis assigned V and J genes by comparing TCR nucleotide sequences with IMGT/GENE-DB human TR gene sequences. A later analysis assigned CDR3 sequences and most-parsimonious VDJ recombination scenarios with the TCRdist pipeline. In a later analysis, each TCR beta chain was defined by its CDR3 amino acid sequence together with its V-gene family, and reads lacking a unique V-gene family were excluded. As a way to deal with suspected cross-contamination and a sequencing artifact, a later analysis dropped more than 500 nucleotide sequences that were highly shared and had low generation probability. In a later analysis, a clonal expansion index was calculated for each public chain from normalized within-repertoire ranks of inferred template counts. In a later analysis, generation probabilities were computed with a VDJ recombination model fitted to out-of-frame rearrangements, and the resulting probabilities were checked against IGoR. Hypergeometric tests were used in a later analysis to score TCR-TCR, TCR-HLA and TCR-CMV co-occurrence, with a repertoire-size bias correction applied to the TCR pairs. In a later analysis, false discovery rates were estimated by permuting HLA or CMV assignments 20 times. A later analysis grouped co-occurring TCRs with DBSCAN, adding TCRdist sequence similarity when clustering within HLA-allele-positive subsets. Repertoires with fewer than 30,000 or more than 120,000 public chains, plus five repertoires with anomalous nucleotide sharing, were excluded from co-occurrence clustering. What TCRdb holds here is the immuneACCESS table cut down to in-frame rearrangements. Part of the clones is not present; checked against another copy, under half of the missing clones reflect an unresolved V gene, and the others are unexplained. V, J and clone size derive from that table, while D and trimming were established from the DNA sequence. The sample profile shows under 200,000 clones; roughly 85% of them were found once. The top ten clonotypes cover about 2.2% of the sample.

For CDR1 and CDR2, the germline V gene (reference sequence) lists GTSNPN and SVGIG. From the cysteine through the phenylalanine, the CDR3 covers 14 amino acids. Only the CDR3 DNA is retained, 42 bases long and in frame from the first base. The receptor was isolated from a woman between 50 and 59 years old in good health and CMV-seronegative. The sequence is built from TRBV30 and TRBJ2-5; 8 of the junction bases match TRBD1. Judging by the DNA end, TRBJ2-7 fits better; the J call may be wrong. Sequencing was done on a sample of PBMCs. The DNA is TGTGCCTGGAGACCGACAGGGGCCAACTACGAGCAGTACTTC. This encodes CAWRPTGANYEQYF.